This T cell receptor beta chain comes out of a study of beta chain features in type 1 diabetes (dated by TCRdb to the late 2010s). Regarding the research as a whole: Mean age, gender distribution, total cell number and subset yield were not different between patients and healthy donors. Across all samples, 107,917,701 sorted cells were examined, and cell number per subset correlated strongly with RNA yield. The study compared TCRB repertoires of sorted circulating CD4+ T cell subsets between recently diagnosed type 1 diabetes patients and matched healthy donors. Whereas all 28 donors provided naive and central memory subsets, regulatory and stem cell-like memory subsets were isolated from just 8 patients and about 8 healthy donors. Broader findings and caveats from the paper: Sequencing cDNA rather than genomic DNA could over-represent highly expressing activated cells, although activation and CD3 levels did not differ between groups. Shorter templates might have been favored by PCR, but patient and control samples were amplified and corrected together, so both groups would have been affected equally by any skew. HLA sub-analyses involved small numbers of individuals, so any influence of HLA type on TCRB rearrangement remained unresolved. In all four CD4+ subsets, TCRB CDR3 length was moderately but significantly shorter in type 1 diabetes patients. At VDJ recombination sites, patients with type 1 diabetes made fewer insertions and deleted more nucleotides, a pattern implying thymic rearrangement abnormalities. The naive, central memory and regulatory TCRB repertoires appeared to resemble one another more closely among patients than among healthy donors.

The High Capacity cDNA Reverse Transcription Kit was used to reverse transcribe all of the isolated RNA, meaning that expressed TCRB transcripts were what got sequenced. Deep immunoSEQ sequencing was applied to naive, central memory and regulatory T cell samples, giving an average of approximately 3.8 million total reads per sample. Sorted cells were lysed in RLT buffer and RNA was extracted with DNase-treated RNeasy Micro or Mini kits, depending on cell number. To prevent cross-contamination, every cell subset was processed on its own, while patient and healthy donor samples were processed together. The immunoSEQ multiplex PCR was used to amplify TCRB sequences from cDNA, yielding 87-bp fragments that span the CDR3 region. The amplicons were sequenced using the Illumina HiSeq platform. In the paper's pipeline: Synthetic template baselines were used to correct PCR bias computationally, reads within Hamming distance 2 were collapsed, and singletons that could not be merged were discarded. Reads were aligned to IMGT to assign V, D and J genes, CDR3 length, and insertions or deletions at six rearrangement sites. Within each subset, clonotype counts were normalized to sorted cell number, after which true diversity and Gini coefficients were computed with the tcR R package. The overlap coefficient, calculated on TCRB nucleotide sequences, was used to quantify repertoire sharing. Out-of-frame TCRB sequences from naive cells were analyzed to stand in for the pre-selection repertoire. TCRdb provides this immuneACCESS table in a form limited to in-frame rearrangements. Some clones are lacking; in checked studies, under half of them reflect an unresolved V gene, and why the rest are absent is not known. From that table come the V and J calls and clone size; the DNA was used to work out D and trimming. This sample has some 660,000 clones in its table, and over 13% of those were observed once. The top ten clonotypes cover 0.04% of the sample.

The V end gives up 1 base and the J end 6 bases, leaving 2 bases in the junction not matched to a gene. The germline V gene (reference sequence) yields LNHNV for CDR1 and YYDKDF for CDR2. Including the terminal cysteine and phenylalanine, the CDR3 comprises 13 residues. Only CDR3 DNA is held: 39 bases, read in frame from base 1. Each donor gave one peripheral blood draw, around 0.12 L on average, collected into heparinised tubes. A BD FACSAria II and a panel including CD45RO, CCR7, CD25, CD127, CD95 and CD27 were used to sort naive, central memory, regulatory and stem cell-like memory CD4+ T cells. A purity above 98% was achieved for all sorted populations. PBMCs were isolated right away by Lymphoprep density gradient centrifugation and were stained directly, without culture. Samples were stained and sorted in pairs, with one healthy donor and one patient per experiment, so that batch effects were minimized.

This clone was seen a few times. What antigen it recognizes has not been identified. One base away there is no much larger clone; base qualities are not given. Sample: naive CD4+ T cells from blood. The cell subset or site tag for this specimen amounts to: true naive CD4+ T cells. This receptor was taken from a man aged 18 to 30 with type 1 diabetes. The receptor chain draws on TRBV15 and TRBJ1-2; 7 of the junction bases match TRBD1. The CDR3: CATSRGQGNGYTF. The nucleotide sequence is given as TGTGCCACCAGCAGAGGACAGGGCAATGGCTACACCTTC.